These T cell receptor beta chains were read from a single sample in a study. MiXCR was run by TCRdb on the RT-PCR reads, yielding one entry per CDR3 protein. The data show about 700,000 distinct CDR3 sequences, approximately 15% seen once. Sample: memory CD4+ T cells from blood. These receptors were obtained from a female donor in good health, serving as a healthy control. Each CDR3 is given with its conserved first and last residue. Fields, in order: CDR3 protein, CDR3 DNA, V gene, D gene, J gene, clone size. D genes are given only for firm matches. Some rows mark clone size as missing; the rest say once, few, many or name a class of expanded clone.

CASSLKGLAGGTGELFF | TGCGCCAGCAGCTTGAAGGGACTAGCGGGAGGCACCGGGGAGCTGTTTTTT | TRBV5-1 | TRBD2 | TRBJ2-2 | few
CASTAGNTGELFF | TGTGCCAGCACTGCAGGGAACACCGGGGAGCTGTTTTTT | TRBV28 | . | TRBJ2-2 | few
CASSQVVSGGALGHEQFF | TGTGCCAGCAGCCAAGTAGTAAGCGGCGGGGCCTTAGGACATGAGCAGTTCTTC | TRBV3-1 | . | TRBJ2-1 | .
CASSLVPEGTEAFF | TGCGCCAGCAGCTTGGTACCGGAGGGGACTGAAGCTTTCTTT | TRBV5-1 | . | TRBJ1-1 | few
CASSDSGSAGYEQYF | TGTGCCAGCAGTGATTCCGGGTCGGCGGGCTACGAGCAGTACTTC | TRBV6-2/TRBV6-3 | . | TRBJ2-7 | many
CATSETGTAINGYTF | TGTGCCACCAGTGAGACCGGGACAGCAATCAATGGCTACACCTTC | TRBV24-1 | TRBD1 | TRBJ1-2 | .
CASRGGGGSWNEQFF | TGTGCCAGCAGAGGGGGTGGCGGGAGTTGGAATGAGCAGTTCTTC | TRBV6-2/TRBV6-3 | . | TRBJ2-1 | .
CASSLRLVGVGDTQYF | TGTGCCAGCAGCCTCCGACTAGTGGGAGTAGGCGATACGCAGTATTTT | TRBV5-6 | . | TRBJ2-3 | .
CASSALGTTYEQYF | TGTGCCAGCAGTGCATTAGGCACTACCTACGAGCAGTACTTC | TRBV27 | . | TRBJ2-7 | .
CASIPGTGRAKNIQYF | TGTGCCAGCATCCCCGGGACAGGGAGAGCCAAAAACATTCAGTACTTC | TRBV6-2/TRBV6-3 | TRBD1 | TRBJ2-4 | .
CASSYVRTGGGYGYTF | TGTGCCAGCAGTTACGTCCGGACAGGGGGCGGCTATGGCTACACCTTC | TRBV6-5 | TRBD1 | TRBJ1-2 | many
CANPSPGGDQPQHF | TGTGCCAACCCCTCTCCCGGGGGTGATCAGCCCCAGCATTTT | TRBV7-2 | . | TRBJ1-5 | .
CASSQDPLSSGYTF | TGCGCCAGCAGCCAAGATCCTCTCTCGAGTGGCTACACCTTC | TRBV4-3 | . | TRBJ1-2 | many
CSAGTGNEKLFF | TGCAGCGCAGGGACAGGGAATGAAAAACTGTTTTTT | TRBV29-1 | TRBD1 | TRBJ1-4 | many
CASSLVLTSYSGNTIYF | TGTGCCAGCAGCTTAGTTCTAACAAGCTACTCTGGAAACACCATATATTTT | TRBV7-9 | . | TRBJ1-3 | few
CASSPRGYSNQPQHF | TGTGCCAGCAGCCCCCGGGGGTATAGCAATCAGCCCCAGCATTTT | TRBV7-2 | . | TRBJ1-5 | .
CASRTRFPTGAVITGELFF | TGTGCCAGCAGAACCCGATTCCCCACAGGGGCCGTGATCACCGGGGAGCTGTTTTTT | TRBV27 | TRBD1 | TRBJ2-2 | .
CASSVDVAVDDEQYF | TGTGCCAGCAGCGTAGATGTAGCGGTAGATGACGAGCAGTACTTC | TRBV9 | . | TRBJ2-7 | .
CASSTSNYNEQFF | TGTGCCAGCAGTACCTCAAATTACAATGAGCAGTTCTTC | TRBV28 | . | TRBJ2-1 | few
CASNPDNYNEQFF | TGTGCCAGCAATCCGGACAACTACAATGAGCAGTTCTTC | TRBV2 | . | TRBJ2-1 | few
CASSPFTVSGQAKNIQYF | TGCGCCAGCAGCCCCTTTACTGTGTCGGGGCAGGCCAAAAACATTCAGTACTTC | TRBV4-3 | . | TRBJ2-4 | many
CASSYSGQGWMGTEAFF | TGTGCCAGCAGTTACTCGGGACAGGGGTGGATGGGCACTGAAGCTTTCTTT | TRBV6-5 | TRBD1 | TRBJ1-1 | few
CASSRLGLEAFF | TGTGCCAGCAGCCGGTTAGGGCTGGAGGCTTTCTTT | TRBV6-5 | . | TRBJ1-1 | many
CASSSRGPGFGELFF | TGTGCCAGCAGTTCACGGGGCCCGGGGTTCGGGGAGCTGTTTTTT | TRBV6-2/TRBV6-3 | . | TRBJ2-2 | few
CASSQVGTSFTYNEQFF | TGCGCCAGCAGCCAAGTCGGGACTAGTTTTACCTACAATGAGCAGTTCTTC | TRBV4-1 | TRBD2 | TRBJ2-1 | few
CASSQEAQGNEKLFF | TGCGCCAGCAGCCAAGAAGCCCAGGGGAATGAAAAACTGTTTTTT | TRBV4-3 | . | TRBJ1-4 | .
CASSVGAVNTEAFF | TGTGCCAGCAGCGTAGGAGCCGTGAACACTGAAGCTTTCTTT | TRBV9 | . | TRBJ1-1 | .
CASNPAPPTDGYTF | TGTGCCAGCAACCCGGCCCCGCCGACCGATGGCTACACCTTC | TRBV6-5 | . | TRBJ1-2 | many
CASSSGTSGVELYF | TGTGCCAGCAGCTCCGGGACTAGCGGGGTTGAGCTGTACTTC | TRBV7-2 | TRBD2 | TRBJ2-7 | .
CASSSDRDNEQYF | TGTGCCAGCAGCTCCGACAGGGACAATGAGCAGTACTTC | TRBV7-3 | TRBD1 | TRBJ2-7 | once
CASSLGEAGGNEQFF | TGTGCCAGCAGCTTAGGAGAGGCTGGGGGCAATGAGCAGTTCTTC | TRBV13 | . | TRBJ2-1 | .
CSVERGSSYEQYF | TGCAGTGTTGAGCGGGGGTCATCCTACGAGCAGTACTTC | TRBV20-1 | TRBD2 | TRBJ2-7 | few
CASSPTSGNNEQFF | TGTGCCAGCAGCCCGACTAGCGGAAACAATGAGCAGTTCTTC | TRBV7-2 | TRBD2 | TRBJ2-1 | many
CASSYGRSNLYNEQFF | TGTGCCAGCAGTTACGGGAGATCAAACCTATACAATGAGCAGTTCTTC | TRBV6-5 | . | TRBJ2-1 | many
CAIAPGARTDTQYF | TGTGCCATCGCCCCGGGAGCGCGCACAGATACGCAGTATTTT | TRBV28 | . | TRBJ2-3 | few
CASSYSPGDEQYF | TGTGCCAGCAGTTACTCCCCAGGGGACGAGCAGTACTTC | TRBV6-6 | . | TRBJ2-7 | few
CTSRGQGVRRYGYTF | TGTACCAGCAGGGGACAGGGGGTAAGACGCTATGGCTACACCTTC | TRBV12-3/TRBV12-4 | TRBD1 | TRBJ1-2 | .
CSVLLWEQFF | TGCAGCGTTCTCCTGTGGGAGCAGTTCTTC | TRBV29-1 | . | TRBJ2-1 | few
CASSYNGPDAYEQYF | TGTGCCAGCAGTTACAACGGCCCCGACGCCTACGAGCAGTACTTC | TRBV6-2/TRBV6-3 | . | TRBJ2-7 | few
CATILWTEAFF | TGTGCCACCATACTATGGACTGAAGCTTTCTTT | TRBV6-5 | . | TRBJ1-1 | many
CASSLWEGARGYTF | TGTGCCAGCAGTTTATGGGAGGGGGCGCGAGGCTACACCTTC | TRBV27 | TRBD1 | TRBJ1-2 | .